What follows are 6 T cell receptor beta chains derived from one specimen sequenced in a study of cytomegalovirus exposure and HLA in healthy donors. A multiplex PCR was run with 60 Vbeta primers and 13 Jbeta primers. Produced via immunoSEQ multiplex PCR; TCRdb's table is partial and in-frame only. The table has 150,000 or so clones, less than 85% seen once. The sequenced material came from PBMCs. The receptors come from a woman aged 55-69 years in good health and CMV-seropositive.

A few counts support this clone. The chain has TRBV5-1 and TRBJ1-1, with D unclear. V shed 2 bases and J shed 2 bases, with 10 bases lying between them. CDR1 and CDR2 (germline): SGHRS, YFSETQ. The CDR3 has 14 amino acids. The CDR3 bases are TGCGCCAGCAGCTTAGGAGGGTATAACACTGAAGCTTTCTTT. Protein: CASSLGGYNTEAFF.

This clone was counted between two and nine times. The V and J genes are TRBV2 and TRBJ1-4, with TRBD1 matching over 8 bases. With V trimmed by 7 bases and J by 3 bases, 7 bases remained unmatched. Germline assignment: CDR1 SNHLY and CDR2 FYNNEI. This CDR3 has 15 residues. The CDR3 DNA follows: TGTGCCAGCAAGGACAGGGCGCTAGCTAATGAAAAACTGTTTTTT. Translation gives CASKDRALANEKLFF. Complete variable domain (other parts from reference TRBV2 and TRBJ1-4): EPEVTQTPSHQVTQMGQEVILRCVPISNHLYFYWYRQILGQKVEFLVSFYNNEISEKSEIFDDQFSVERPDGSNFTLKIRSTKLEDSAMYFCASKDRALANEKLFFGSGTQLSVL.

The gene calls are TRBV5-1 and TRBJ2-1, with D possibly matching TRBD1 (6 bases). V dropped 8 bases and J dropped 4 bases, with 13 bases sitting between them. Looked up from germline, CDR1 is SGHRS and CDR2 is YFSETQ. The CDR3 consists of 13 residues. The CDR3 DNA follows: TGCGCCAGTAGCCCTGGGACATACAATGAGCAGTTCTTC. It specifies CASSPGTYNEQFF.

The sample holds one count of this clone. The chain has TRBV4-1 and TRBJ2-3; 10 bases agree with TRBD1. CDR3 size: 16 residues. J was trimmed by 1 base and V by 4 bases; bases with no gene match: 5. CDR1 is MGHRA and CDR2 is YSYEKL in the germline V gene. The CDR3 nucleotides read TGCGCCAGCAGCCGAACCGGGACAGGGGGCACAGATACGCAGTATTTT. It yields the protein CASSRTGTGGTDTQYF.

The chain couples TRBV14 to TRBJ1-4; no reliable D call. CDR1 and CDR2 (germline): SGHDN, FVKESK. This CDR3 has 13 residues. V was clipped by 1 base and J by 8 bases, with 8 bases between them. CDR3 sequence (DNA): TGTGCCAGCAGCCAAGTTCGGGGAGAAAAACTGTTTTTT. It translates to CASSQVRGEKLFF.

The chain is built from TRBV7-8 and TRBJ2-1; 13 nucleotides line up with TRBD2. Germline CDR1 and CDR2: SGHVS and FQNEAQ. J lost 7 bases, V lost 5 bases, and 8 bases had no gene match. The CDR3 is 16 residues long. CDR3 sequence reads: CASSLTGTSGANEQFF. The CDR3, as DNA: TGTGCCAGCAGCCTGACCGGGACTAGCGGGGCAAATGAGCAGTTCTTC.